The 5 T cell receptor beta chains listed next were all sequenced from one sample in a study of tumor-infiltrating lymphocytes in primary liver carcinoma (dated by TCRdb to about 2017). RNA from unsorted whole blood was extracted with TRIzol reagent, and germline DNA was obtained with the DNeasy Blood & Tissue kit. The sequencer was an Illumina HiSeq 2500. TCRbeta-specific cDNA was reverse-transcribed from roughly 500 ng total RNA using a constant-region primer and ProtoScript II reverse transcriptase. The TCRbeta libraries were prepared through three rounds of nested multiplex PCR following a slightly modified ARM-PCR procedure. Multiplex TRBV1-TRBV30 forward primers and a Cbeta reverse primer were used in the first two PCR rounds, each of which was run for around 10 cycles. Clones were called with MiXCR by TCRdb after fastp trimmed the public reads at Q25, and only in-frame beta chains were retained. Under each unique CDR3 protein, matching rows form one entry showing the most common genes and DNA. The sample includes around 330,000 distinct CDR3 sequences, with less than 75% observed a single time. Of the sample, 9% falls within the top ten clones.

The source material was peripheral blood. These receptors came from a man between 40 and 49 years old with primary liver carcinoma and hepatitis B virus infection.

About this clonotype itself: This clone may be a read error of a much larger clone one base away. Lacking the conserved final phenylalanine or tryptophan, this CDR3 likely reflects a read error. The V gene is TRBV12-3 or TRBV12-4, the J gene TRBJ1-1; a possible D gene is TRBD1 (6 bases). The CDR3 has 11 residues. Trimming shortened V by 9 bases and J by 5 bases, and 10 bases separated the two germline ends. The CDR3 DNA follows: TGTGCCAGTCAACAGGGTACTGAAGCTTTCATT. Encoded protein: CASQQGTEAFI.

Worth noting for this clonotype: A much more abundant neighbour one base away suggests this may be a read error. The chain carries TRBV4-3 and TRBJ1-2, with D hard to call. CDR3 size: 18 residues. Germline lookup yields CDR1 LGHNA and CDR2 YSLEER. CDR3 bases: TGCGCCAGCGGCCAAGATCGAATGGCCATCTTTGCCCCGGGGGGCTACACCTTC. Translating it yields CASGQDRMAIFAPGGYTF.

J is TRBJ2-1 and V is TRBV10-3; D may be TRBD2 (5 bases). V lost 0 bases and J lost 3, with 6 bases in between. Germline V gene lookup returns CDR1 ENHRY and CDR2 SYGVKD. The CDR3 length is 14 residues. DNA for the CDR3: TGTGCCATCAGTGAGTCGAGGGACTACAATGAGCAGTTCTTC. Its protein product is CAISESRDYNEQFF.

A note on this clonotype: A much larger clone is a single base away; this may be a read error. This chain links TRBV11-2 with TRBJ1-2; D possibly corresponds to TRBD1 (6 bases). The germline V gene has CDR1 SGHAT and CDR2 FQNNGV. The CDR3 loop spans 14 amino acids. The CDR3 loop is CVSRERDTTYGYTF. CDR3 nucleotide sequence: TGTGTCAGCAGAGAGAGGGACACCACCTATGGCTACACCTTC.

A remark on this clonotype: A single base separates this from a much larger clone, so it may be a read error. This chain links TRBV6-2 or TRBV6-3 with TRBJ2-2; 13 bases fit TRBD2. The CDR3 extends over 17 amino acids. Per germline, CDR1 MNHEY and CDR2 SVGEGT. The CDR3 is CASSSPGLAGFAGEMFF. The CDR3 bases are TGTGCCAGCAGTTCCCCGGGACTAGCGGGATTTGCCGGGGAGATGTTTTTT.